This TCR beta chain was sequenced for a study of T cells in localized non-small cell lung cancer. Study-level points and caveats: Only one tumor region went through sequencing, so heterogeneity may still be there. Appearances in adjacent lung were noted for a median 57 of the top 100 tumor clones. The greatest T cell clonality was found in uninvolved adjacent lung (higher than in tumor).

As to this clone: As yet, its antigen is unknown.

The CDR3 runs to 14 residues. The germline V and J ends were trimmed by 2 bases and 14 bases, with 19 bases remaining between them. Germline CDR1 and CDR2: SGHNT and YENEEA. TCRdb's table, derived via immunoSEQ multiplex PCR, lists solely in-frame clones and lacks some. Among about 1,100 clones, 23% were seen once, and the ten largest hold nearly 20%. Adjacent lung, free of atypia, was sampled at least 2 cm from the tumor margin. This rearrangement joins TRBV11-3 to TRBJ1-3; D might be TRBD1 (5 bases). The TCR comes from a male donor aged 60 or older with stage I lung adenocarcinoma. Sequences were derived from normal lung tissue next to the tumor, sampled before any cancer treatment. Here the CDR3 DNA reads TGTGCCAGCAGCTTAAGCCCCGTGGGGGGGAAGGTATATTTT. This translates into CASSLSPVGGKVYF.